The source of this T cell receptor beta chain is a study of T cell repertoires in cytomegalovirus infection. The wider study: Public TCR beta signatures marked donors with CMV infection and the matching HLA.

Worth noting for this clonotype: Its cognate antigen is unknown.

V lost 5 bases and J lost 2, with 16 bases in between. This CDR3 spans 16 amino acids. Findings and caveats of the study: Ex vivo, HLA-C-restricted CMV-specific TCR beta clonotypes prevailed over the rest of the response.

One entry per CDR3 protein, called by TCRdb with MiXCR from the reads. Of around 630,000 distinct CDR3 sequences in the sample, roughly 26% are singletons; the top ten hold under 8.5%. The clonotype originates from a human donor in good health (CMV status not recorded). Some clones in this sample may be carry-over from other donors' samples. The genes are TRBV12-3 or TRBV12-4 and TRBJ1-5; tentatively, D is TRBD1 (5 bases). The sample comprised CD8+ T cells from PBMCs. CDR3 sequence reads: CASSQTSGSGNQPQHF. The CDR3 DNA reads TGTGCCAGCAGTCAGACGTCAGGGAGCGGCAATCAGCCCCAGCATTTT.